This T cell receptor (beta chain) originates from a study of cytomegalovirus exposure and HLA in healthy donors. Whole-study findings and limits: What a later analysis showed was that several of the most significant clusters appeared linked to common viral pathogens. Previously analyzed data showed that most TCR beta V segments were productive at a frequency of about 90% or about 30%. The sole available immune exposure information was CMV serostatus.

CDR1 and CDR2 from the germline V gene are SGDLS and YYNGEE. The CDR3 is 16 residues long. Trimming removed 2 bases at V and 5 bases at J, with 14 bases between. A note on this clone: Its antigen is not identified.

It was with 60 Vbeta and 13 Jbeta primers that the PCR ran. The protocol was immunoSEQ multiplex PCR, while the TCRdb copy is restricted to in-frame clones and leaves out a portion. This sample has over 150,000 clones, with around 76% found just once. Sequenced: PBMCs. V and J are TRBV9 and TRBJ1-6; no clear D. The source is a man aged 55-75 years in good health and CMV-seronegative. CDR3: CASSVRPTPDNSPLHF. The CDR3 bases are TGTGCCAGCAGCGTTCGCCCAACACCTGATAATTCACCCCTCCACTTT.